This TCR beta chain was captured by sequencing in a study of radiotherapy plus CTLA-4 blockade in lung cancer (dated by TCRdb to 2017 to 2018). Regarding the complete study: Among enrolled patients, about 19% had an objective response and around 33% reached disease control.

Library preparation used the immunoSEQ multiplex PCR assay. TCRdb obtained this table from immuneACCESS and retained in-frame rearrangements with V and J assigned. These tables miss some clones; where compared with another copy, unresolved V genes account for less than half of the shortfall, and the remainder is unexplained. A total of 90,000 to 150,000 clones appear in this sample, about four fifths of them only once. The top ten clonotypes cover roughly 5% of the sample. V ends up 4 bases short and J 7 bases short, with an unmatched junction base count of 7. The CDR3, cysteine through phenylalanine, is 14 amino acids long. Just CDR3 DNA is preserved here, 42 bases in frame from base 1. The germline V gene sets CDR1 to MGHRA and CDR2 to YSYEKL. The study tested focal radiation therapy combined with CTLA-4 blockade (ipilimumab) in patients with chemo-refractory metastatic non-small-cell lung cancer.

Concerning this clone itself: Its antigen specificity is not known. The record has no base qualities; no much larger clone is one base away.

The investigation overall reported the following: Early dynamic changes in blood T cell clones, together with increased serum interferon-beta after radiation, were reported as the strongest predictors of response. After treatment with radiotherapy and ipilimumab, TCR clones that originated in tumors expanded in peripheral blood.

The V and J genes are TRBV4-1 and TRBJ1-1; TRBD1 matches 9 bases in the middle. Sequencing was performed on peripheral blood, taken from a patient treated with radiotherapy plus ipilimumab. The TCR comes from a human donor with non-small cell lung cancer who had a partial response to radiotherapy plus ipilimumab. This receptor carries the CDR3 CASSPTGQGHEAFF. The DNA sequence is TGCGCCAGCAGCCCCACTGGACAGGGGCATGAAGCTTTCTTT.